The source of this TCR beta chain is a study of cytomegalovirus exposure and HLA in healthy donors. Study-wide background: HLA-typed donors were the source of about 85 million unique TCRs, which an early data release held. Findings and limits, study-wide: Researchers reported in a later analysis that common viral pathogens appeared linked to several top clusters.

Primers: 60 Vbeta forward and 13 Jbeta reverse. Profiling relied on immunoSEQ multiplex PCR, and the TCRdb table lists in-frame clones only, not all of them. The sample includes almost 200,000 clones, around 79% of them seen just once. This clone was recorded a few times. Its antigen is not identified. V was pared by 8 bases and J by 6 bases, with 20 bases between. There are 14 residues in the CDR3. Germline V gene sequence: CDR1 KGHSH, CDR2 LQKENI. Material for sequencing was PBMCs. The receptor was derived from a male donor in good health and CMV-seropositive. The V and J genes are TRBV18 and TRBJ2-7, with D possibly TRBD2 on 6 matching bases. CDR3 DNA sequence: TGTGCCAGCGGGAGTGCGGGGATCACGGGCGAGCAGTACTTC. Translation: CASGSAGITGEQYF.